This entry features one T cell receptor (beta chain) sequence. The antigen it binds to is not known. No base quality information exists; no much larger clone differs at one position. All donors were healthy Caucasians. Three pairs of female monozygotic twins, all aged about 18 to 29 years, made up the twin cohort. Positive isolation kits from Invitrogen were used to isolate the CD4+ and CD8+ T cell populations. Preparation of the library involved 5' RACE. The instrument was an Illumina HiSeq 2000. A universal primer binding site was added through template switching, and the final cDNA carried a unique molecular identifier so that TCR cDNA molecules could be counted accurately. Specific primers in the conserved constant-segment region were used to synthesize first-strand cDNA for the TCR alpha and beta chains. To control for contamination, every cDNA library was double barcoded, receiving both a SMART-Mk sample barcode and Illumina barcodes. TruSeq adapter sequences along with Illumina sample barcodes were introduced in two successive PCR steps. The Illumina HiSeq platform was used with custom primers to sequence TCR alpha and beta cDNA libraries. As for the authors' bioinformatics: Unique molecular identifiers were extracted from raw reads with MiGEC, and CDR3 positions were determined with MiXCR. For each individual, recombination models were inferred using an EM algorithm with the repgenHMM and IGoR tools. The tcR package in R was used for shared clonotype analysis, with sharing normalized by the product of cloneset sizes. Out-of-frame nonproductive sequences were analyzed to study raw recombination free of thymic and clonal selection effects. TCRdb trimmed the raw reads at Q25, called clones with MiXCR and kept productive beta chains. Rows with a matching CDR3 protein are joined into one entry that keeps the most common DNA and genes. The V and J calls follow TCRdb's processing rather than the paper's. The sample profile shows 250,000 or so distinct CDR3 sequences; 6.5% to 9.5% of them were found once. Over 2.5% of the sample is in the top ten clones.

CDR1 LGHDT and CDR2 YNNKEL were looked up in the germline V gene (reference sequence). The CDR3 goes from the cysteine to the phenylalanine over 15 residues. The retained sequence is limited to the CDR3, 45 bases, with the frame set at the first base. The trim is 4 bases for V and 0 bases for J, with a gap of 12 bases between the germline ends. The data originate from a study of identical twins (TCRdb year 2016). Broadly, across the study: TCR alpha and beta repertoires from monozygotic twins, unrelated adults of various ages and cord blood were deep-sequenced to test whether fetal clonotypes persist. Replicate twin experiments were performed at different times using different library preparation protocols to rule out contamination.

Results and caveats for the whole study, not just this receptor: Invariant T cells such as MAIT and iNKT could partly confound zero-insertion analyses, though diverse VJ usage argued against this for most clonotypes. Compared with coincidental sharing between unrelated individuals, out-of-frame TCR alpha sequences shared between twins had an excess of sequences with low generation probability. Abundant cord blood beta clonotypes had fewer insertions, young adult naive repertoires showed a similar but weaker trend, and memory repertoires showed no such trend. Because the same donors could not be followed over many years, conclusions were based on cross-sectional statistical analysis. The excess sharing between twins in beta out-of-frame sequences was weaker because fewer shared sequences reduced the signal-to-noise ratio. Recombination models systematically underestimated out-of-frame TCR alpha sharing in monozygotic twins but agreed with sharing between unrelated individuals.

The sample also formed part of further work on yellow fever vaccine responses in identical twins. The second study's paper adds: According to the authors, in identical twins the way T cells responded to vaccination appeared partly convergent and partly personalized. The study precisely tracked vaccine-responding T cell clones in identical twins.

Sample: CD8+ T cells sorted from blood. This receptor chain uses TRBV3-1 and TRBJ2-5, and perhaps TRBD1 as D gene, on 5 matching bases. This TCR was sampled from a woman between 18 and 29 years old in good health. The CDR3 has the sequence CASSPRAQNQETQYF. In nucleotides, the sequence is TGTGCCAGCAGCCCCAGGGCACAAAACCAAGAGACCCAGTACTTC.